These T cell receptor beta chains were read from a single sample in a study of cytomegalovirus exposure and HLA in healthy donors. Here immunoSEQ multiplex PCR was the method, and the copy in TCRdb shows in-frame clones only, minus some. The sample includes about 180,000 clones, around 75% seen only once; the top ten take approximately 2.9%. The sequenced sample was PBMCs. These receptors came from a male donor in good health and CMV-seronegative. Each CDR3 is given with its conserved first and last residue. D genes are given only for firm matches. Expanded clones get a size class; other rows say once, few or many, or leave the size out.

size	J	D	length	V	DNA	CDR3
-	TRBJ1-4	TRBD1	12	TRBV19	TGTGCCGCCCGGGACAGAAATGAAAAACTGTTTTTT	CAARDRNEKLFF
few	TRBJ1-5	-	17	TRBV7-9	TGTGCCAGCAGCTTAGCGGCAGGGGCCCATAGCAATCAGCCCCAGCATTTT	CASSLAAGAHSNQPQHF
-	TRBJ2-1	TRBD2	18	TRBV5-1	TGCGCCAGCAGCTTGGCCAGGACTAGCGGGGGCCTCTACAATGAGCAGTTCTTC	CASSLARTSGGLYNEQFF
-	TRBJ2-1	-	15	TRBV7-6	TGTGCCAGCAGCTTGGGAGCAGGGGCCGCCAATGAGCAGTTCTTC	CASSLGAGAANEQFF
-	TRBJ1-2	-	17	TRBV27	TGTGCCAGCAGTTTCGTGGACACCCTAGGTGACCCCTATGGCTACACCTTC	CASSFVDTLGDPYGYTF
-	TRBJ1-5	TRBD1	17	TRBV5-6	TGTGCCAGCAGCTCCGTGGGTGACAGGGGGATTAGGGAGCCCCAGCATTTT	CASSSVGDRGIREPQHF
-	TRBJ2-3	-	14	TRBV9	TGTGCCAGCAGCGTGGGGGGGGCGGGAGATACGCAGTATTTT	CASSVGGAGDTQYF
-	TRBJ1-1	-	15	TRBV15	TGTGCCACCAGCGGACGACAGGTCACGAACACTGAAGCTTTCTTT	CATSGRQVTNTEAFF
many	TRBJ1-2	TRBD1	16	TRBV6-4	TGTGCCAGCAGTCCGACAGGGCCCCGGGGGAACTATGGCTACACCTTC	CASSPTGPRGNYGYTF
-	TRBJ1-1	-	15	TRBV7-6	TGTGCCAGCAGCTTAGCCTTGACAGGGAACACTGAAGCTTTCTTT	CASSLALTGNTEAFF
-	TRBJ1-4	-	14	TRBV7-9	TGTTCCAGCAGCCCCTCGGCGGGTAATGAAAAACTGTTTTTT	CSSSPSAGNEKLFF
few	TRBJ2-2	-	13	TRBV7-8	TGTGCCAGCAGCTTAGTACCGGGCGGGGAGCTGTTTTTT	CASSLVPGGELFF
-	TRBJ1-2	TRBD1	16	TRBV9	TGTGCCAGCAGCGTAGCTACCTCGGGACAGTTCTATGGCTACACCTTC	CASSVATSGQFYGYTF
-	TRBJ2-7	TRBD2	15	TRBV4-1	TGCGCCAGCAGCCAAGTTACCCTAGCGGGCTACGAGCAGTACTTC	CASSQVTLAGYEQYF
-	TRBJ2-3	-	15	TRBV15	TGTGCCACCAGCAGGAACCAGGGCGGCACAGATACGCAGTATTTT	CATSRNQGGTDTQYF
-	TRBJ2-7	-	14	TRBV4-1	TGCGCCAGCAGCCCACATACCAACCCCTACGAGCAGTACTTC	CASSPHTNPYEQYF
few	TRBJ2-3	-	15	TRBV4-1	TGCGCCAGCAGCCAAAGAGGCAGTTTCTTATTTACGCAGTATTTT	CASSQRGSFLFTQYF
-	TRBJ1-1	-	17	TRBV7-6	TGTGCCAGCAGCTTAAGTGCGACAGAAAGAATGAACACTGAAGCTTTCTTT	CASSLSATERMNTEAFF
once	TRBJ1-5	TRBD1	13	TRBV30	TGTGCCTGGAGTGGACAGGGACAATCGCCCCAGCATTTT	CAWSGQGQSPQHF
-	TRBJ1-2	-	14	TRBV5-1	TGCGCCAGCAGCTTCGGGGGTACTAACTATGGCTACACCTTC	CASSFGGTNYGYTF
-	TRBJ1-6	-	13	TRBV30	TGTGCCTGGAACCAGGGTTCCCATTCACCCCTCCACTTT	CAWNQGSHSPLHF
-	TRBJ1-5	-	12	TRBV25-1	TGTGCCAGGCAGGGAAGCAATCAGCCCCAGCATTTT	CARQGSNQPQHF
few	TRBJ1-4	-	14	TRBV7-9	TGTGCCAGCAGCTTCGGGGGTAATCGGGAAAAACTGTTTTTT	CASSFGGNREKLFF
-	TRBJ2-5	-	11	TRBV6-6	TGTGCCAGCAGTGAACTAGAGACCCAGTACTTC	CASSELETQYF
once	TRBJ1-1	TRBD1	16	TRBV4-2	TGTGCCAGCAGCCCCACAGGGGATTTGCGGAACACTGAAGCTTTCTTT	CASSPTGDLRNTEAFF
-	TRBJ2-7	TRBD2	11	TRBV28	TGTGCCAGCAGCCCGGGGGGCGAGCAGTACTTC	CASSPGGEQYF
-	TRBJ2-7	TRBD1	15	TRBV28	TGTGCCAGCAGGGAAGGGACAGGTCGCTTTGACGAGCAGTACTTC	CASREGTGRFDEQYF
-	TRBJ1-2	TRBD1	15	TRBV30	TGTGCCTGGAGTGGACAGGGCCGAGACTTGTATGGCTACACCTTC	CAWSGQGRDLYGYTF
once	TRBJ1-2	-	14	TRBV28	TGTGCCAGCAGTCAGGGGCAGCCTTACTATGGCTACACCTTC	CASSQGQPYYGYTF
once	TRBJ2-3	-	15	TRBV7-6	TGTGCCAGCAGCGGAGCTCCCGAAGGCGCAGATACGCAGTATTTT	CASSGAPEGADTQYF
-	TRBJ1-2	TRBD1	14	TRBV4-2	TGTGCCAGCAGCGAATCGAGACAGGGGGACGGCTACACCTTC	CASSESRQGDGYTF
-	TRBJ2-3	-	10	TRBV20-1	TGCAGTGCTTACACAGATACGCAGTATTTT	CSAYTDTQYF
-	TRBJ2-7	-	16	TRBV7-9	TGTTCCAGCAGCTCCCGGACTTACGACGAAGTCCACGAGCAGTACTTC	CSSSSRTYDEVHEQYF
-	TRBJ2-4	TRBD1	15	TRBV2	TGTGCCAGCTCCTCTATACAGGGGGCCAAAAACATTCAGTACTTC	CASSSIQGAKNIQYF
-	TRBJ1-2	TRBD1	13	TRBV7-8	TGTGCCAGCAGCGGGGGACAGATCTATGGCTACACCTTC	CASSGGQIYGYTF
-	TRBJ2-3	-	14	TRBV5-1	TGCGCCAGCAGCTTGGGCGGAGTCACAGATACGCAGTATTTT	CASSLGGVTDTQYF
-	TRBJ2-1	-	13	TRBV28	TGTGCCAGCAGTTTTGAGGTGAGGGATGAGCAGTTCTTC	CASSFEVRDEQFF
-	TRBJ1-1	-	17	TRBV11-2	TGTGCCAGCAGCTCGCGCGGGCTGGGGGGTTTGAACACTGAAGCTTTCTTT	CASSSRGLGGLNTEAFF
-	TRBJ1-5	-	15	TRBV6-6	TGTGCCAGCAGTTACTCGGAGGGAGGCAATCAGCCCCAGCATTTT	CASSYSEGGNQPQHF
-	TRBJ2-5	TRBD1	17	TRBV6-1	TGTGCCAGCAGTGAGTTCGTTTTCAGGGGGCTCCAAGAGACCCAGTACTTC	CASSEFVFRGLQETQYF
-	TRBJ1-6	TRBD1	13	TRBV30	TGTGCCTGGGCCCAGGGGGTATATTCACCCCTCCACTTT	CAWAQGVYSPLHF
-	TRBJ2-1	TRBD2	14	TRBV27	TGTGCCAGCAGCCTAGCGGGGGGCACTAATGAGCAGTTCTTC	CASSLAGGTNEQFF
-	TRBJ2-2	TRBD2	13	TRBV6-1	TGTGCCCTGGGGGGGAAGAACACCGGGGAGCTGTTTTTT	CALGGKNTGELFF
-	TRBJ2-7	-	14	TRBV6-5	TGTGCCAGCAGGCGGGACTTCTACGGGTACGAGCAGTACTTC	CASRRDFYGYEQYF
-	TRBJ1-3	-	13	TRBV11-2	TGTGCCAGCAGCTCCTTCCCTGGAAACACCATATATTTT	CASSSFPGNTIYF
few	TRBJ1-2	-	12	TRBV30	TGTGCCTGGAGCACAGGGTTGCGTGGCTACACCTTC	CAWSTGLRGYTF
-	TRBJ1-5	TRBD1	18	TRBV27	TGTGCCAGCAGCCCTTTACGGGACAGGGTATCTGACAATCAGCCCCAGCATTTT	CASSPLRDRVSDNQPQHF
-	TRBJ1-1	-	12	TRBV28	TGTGCCAGCAACCCACTCAACACTGAAGCTTTCTTT	CASNPLNTEAFF
-	TRBJ1-5	TRBD1	17	TRBV7-8	TGTGCCAGCAGCTCCCCCGGGACAGGGTTTAGCAATCAGCCCCAGCATTTT	CASSSPGTGFSNQPQHF
-	TRBJ2-1	TRBD2	17	TRBV11-2	TGTGCCAGCAGCCCCCGGGGGGGAGAAGGACTATACAATGAGCAGTTCTTC	CASSPRGGEGLYNEQFF
-	TRBJ1-1	TRBD1	13	TRBV7-3	TGTGCCAGCAGCCTAACAGGGGGCACTGAAGCTTTCTTT	CASSLTGGTEAFF
-	TRBJ1-5	-	15	TRBV28	TGTGCCAGCATCGGGGGGGGTTTGCGCAATCAGCCCCAGCATTTT	CASIGGGLRNQPQHF
-	TRBJ1-4	TRBD1	13	TRBV30	TGTGCCCGGATTGACAGGGCCGGTGAAAAACTGTTTTTT	CARIDRAGEKLFF
-	TRBJ2-1	-	15	TRBV7-3	TGTGCCAGCAGCTTAAGTGCAGGGGTAGGGGGTGAGCAGTTCTTC	CASSLSAGVGGEQFF
-	TRBJ2-7	TRBD1	11	TRBV29-1	TGCAGCGTAGACAGGGGTCACGAGCAGTACTTC	CSVDRGHEQYF
-	TRBJ1-6	-	15	TRBV9	TGTGCCAGCAGCGTAGTAGGGGCGATCGGTTCACCCCTCCACTTT	CASSVVGAIGSPLHF
-	TRBJ1-5	TRBD1	14	TRBV19	TGTGCCAGTAGTCCAGGACAGGGGGATCAGCCCCAGCATTTT	CASSPGQGDQPQHF
-	TRBJ2-7	TRBD2	13	TRBV2	TGTGCCAGCAGTGAGGTCCTAGCGGCCGAGCAGTACTTC	CASSEVLAAEQYF